Listed below are T cell receptor beta chains from one sample, sequenced in a study of identifying expanded T cells in peripheral blood. Clones were sequenced by immunoSEQ multiplex PCR, and TCRdb holds only the in-frame ones, with some missing. The sample has more than 90,000 clones, around nine tenths seen once. Sequenced material: blood. Receptors originate from a person aged 18 to 75 in good health. Each CDR3 is given with its conserved first and last residue. D genes are given only for firm matches. Clone sizes are given selectively: once, few, many, or a class where the clone is expanded.

abundance,j_gene,d_gene,v_gene,CDR3nt,CDR3aa
NA,TRBJ2-3,TRBD1,TRBV29-1,TGCAGCGTCGCCAGGACAGGGGGGTCTACAGATACGCAGTATTTT,CSVARTGGSTDTQYF
NA,TRBJ1-2,NA,TRBV14,TGTGCCAGCAGCCATGCCGGTTCTGGGTTTTATGGCTACACCTTC,CASSHAGSGFYGYTF
NA,TRBJ2-7,NA,TRBV2,TGTGCCAGCAGTGAGCTGGCCTACGAGCAGTACTTC,CASSELAYEQYF
NA,TRBJ2-3,NA,TRBV5-4,TGTGCCAGCAGTAGAGGGGGTGGCACAGATACGCAGTATTTT,CASSRGGGTDTQYF
once,TRBJ1-2,TRBD1,TRBV18,TGTGCCAGCTCAGATCGACAGGGGGCTGGTTATGGCTACACCTTC,CASSDRQGAGYGYTF
NA,TRBJ2-7,TRBD1,TRBV6-6,TGTGCCAGCAGCCCCTTTACAGGGGACTACGAGCAGTACTTC,CASSPFTGDYEQYF
NA,TRBJ1-2,TRBD1,TRBV6-5,TGTGCCAGCAGTTTCCGAAGTGGGGACAGGGTCTATGGCTACACCTTC,CASSFRSGDRVYGYTF
NA,TRBJ1-3,NA,TRBV4-3,TGCGCCAGCAGCCAAGGGTCCAGGGGAAACACCATATATTTT,CASSQGSRGNTIYF
NA,TRBJ1-2,NA,TRBV19,TGTGCCAGTAGTATTTCGGGCAGGACGGCCTATGGCTACACCTTC,CASSISGRTAYGYTF
NA,TRBJ1-2,TRBD1,TRBV2,TGTGCCAGCAGTTCTGAAACGACAGGGGCGGGTGGCTACACCTTC,CASSSETTGAGGYTF
NA,TRBJ2-7,TRBD1,TRBV7-2,TGTGCCAGCATGCCGGGACAGGGCTCCTACGAGCAGTACTTC,CASMPGQGSYEQYF
NA,TRBJ1-6,NA,TRBV19,TGTGCCAGTAGTATTAGTTCGAATTCACCCCTCCACTTT,CASSISSNSPLHF
NA,TRBJ2-3,NA,TRBV6-4,TGTGCCAGCAGTGCGGGCAGGGAGACAGATACGCAGTATTTT,CASSAGRETDTQYF
NA,TRBJ2-5,NA,TRBV6-5,TGTGCCAGCAGTTACGGGGTTAGTCCTGGGACCCAGTACTTC,CASSYGVSPGTQYF
NA,TRBJ1-2,NA,TRBV7-2,TGTGCCAGCAGCTTAGGTCCAGATTCTAACTATGGCTACACCTTC,CASSLGPDSNYGYTF
NA,TRBJ1-1,NA,TRBV19,TGTGCCAGTAGTATTTCTTCGTATCAAACTGAAGCTTTCTTT,CASSISSYQTEAFF
NA,TRBJ2-5,NA,TRBV5-1,TGCGCCAGCAGCTTGGACCTGGGGATCGCGGAGACCCAGTACTTC,CASSLDLGIAETQYF
NA,TRBJ1-4,TRBD1,TRBV9,TGTGCCAGCAGCTCTGGACAGGGGGGTGAAAAACTGTTTTTT,CASSSGQGGEKLFF
NA,TRBJ2-3,NA,TRBV5-1,TGCGCCAGCAGCTTGAACGGAGATACGCAGTATTTT,CASSLNGDTQYF
NA,TRBJ2-5,TRBD2,TRBV7-9,TGTGCCAGCAGCTTTAGCGGGGGGGCCGGAGAGACCCAGTACTTC,CASSFSGGAGETQYF
NA,TRBJ1-4,TRBD1,TRBV6-4,TGTGCCAGCAGCGAGGGGACAGGGACTGAAAAACTGTTTTTT,CASSEGTGTEKLFF
NA,TRBJ2-5,NA,TRBV30,TGTGCCTGGGCCATTAGCCGGGACTCTCCCACATACTTC,CAWAISRDSPTYF
once,TRBJ2-7,NA,TRBV5-6,TGTGCCAGCAGCTTGGTAAGACGGATATCCTACGAGCAGTACTTC,CASSLVRRISYEQYF
NA,TRBJ2-2,NA,TRBV5-1,TGCGCCAGCAGCTTGGGGGGAGCAGGGAGCACCGGGGAGCTGTTTTTT,CASSLGGAGSTGELFF
NA,TRBJ2-7,NA,TRBV28,TGTGCCAGCAATCCGGGAAGCTCCTACGAGCAGTACTTC,CASNPGSSYEQYF
many,TRBJ1-5,NA,TRBV19,TGTGCCAGTAGTATGGCCTGGGGCAATCAGCCCCAGCATTTT,CASSMAWGNQPQHF
NA,TRBJ2-1,TRBD2,TRBV18,TGTGCCAGCTCACCATATGGCGGGGGGCAGGTTGCTGAGCAGTTCTTC,CASSPYGGGQVAEQFF
NA,TRBJ2-2,NA,TRBV4-3,TGCGCCAGCAGCCAAGACCAACTACAAAATCACGGGGAGCTGTTTTTT,CASSQDQLQNHGELFF
NA,TRBJ2-7,NA,TRBV5-5,TGTGCCAGCAGCACGGTTGGGAACGAGCAGTACTTC,CASSTVGNEQYF
NA,TRBJ1-1,NA,TRBV13,TGTGCCAGCAGTCCAAATACAGGGACGGATGAAGCTTTCTTT,CASSPNTGTDEAFF
once,TRBJ2-7,TRBD2,TRBV19,TGTGCCAGTAGTATATCTCGACTAGCGGGGGCCTACGAGCAGTACTTC,CASSISRLAGAYEQYF
NA,TRBJ1-1,TRBD1,TRBV4-1,TGCGCCAGCAGAGAAACGGGGACAGAAAACACTGAAGCTTTCTTT,CASRETGTENTEAFF
NA,TRBJ1-2,TRBD1,TRBV7-2,TGTGCCAGCAGCTTGGGACAGCATAACTATGGCTACACCTTC,CASSLGQHNYGYTF
NA,TRBJ2-7,NA,TRBV4-3,TGCGCCAGCAGCCAAGGGCTCTCCGCGGTGGGGGGGCACGAGCAGTACTTC,CASSQGLSAVGGHEQYF
NA,TRBJ2-3,TRBD2,TRBV6-1,TGTGCCAGCAGAAGTGGGGAGGGAAGCACAGATACGCAGTATTTT,CASRSGEGSTDTQYF
few,TRBJ2-2,NA,TRBV5-1,TGCGCCAGCAGAGGGGGGGCAATCACCGGGGAGCTGTTTTTT,CASRGGAITGELFF
once,TRBJ2-5,TRBD2,TRBV5-1,TGCGCCAGCAGTAAAGGGGTCAGCGGGGAAGAGACCCAGTACTTC,CASSKGVSGEETQYF
NA,TRBJ1-5,TRBD1,TRBV9,TGTGCCAGCAGCGTATGGGACAGAAATCAGCCCCAGCATTTT,CASSVWDRNQPQHF
NA,TRBJ2-7,NA,TRBV7-9,TGTGCCAGCAGCTTATCGGCAGGGGAGATCGACGAGCAGTACTTC,CASSLSAGEIDEQYF
few,TRBJ2-2,NA,TRBV6-1,TGTGCCAGCAGTGAACGAGGGTTCACCGGGGAGCTGTTTTTT,CASSERGFTGELFF
NA,TRBJ2-1,NA,TRBV6-6,TGTGCCAGCCTTGCTGGCTCCTACAATGAGCAGTTCTTC,CASLAGSYNEQFF
once,TRBJ2-1,TRBD1,TRBV6-1,TGTGCCAGCAGTGTTACAGGGGACGCCTACAATGAGCAGTTCTTC,CASSVTGDAYNEQFF
few,TRBJ1-2,NA,TRBV10-2,TGCGCCAGCAGTGAAGACAGCAACTATGGCTACACCTTC,CASSEDSNYGYTF
once,TRBJ2-5,TRBD1,TRBV13,TGTGCCAGCAGCCCGACAGGGTCCAGTAGGGAGACCCAGTACTTC,CASSPTGSSRETQYF
few,TRBJ2-5,TRBD1,TRBV29-1,TGCAGCGCTTCAGGGGGCCCATGGGAGACCCAGTACTTC,CSASGGPWETQYF
NA,TRBJ2-6,NA,TRBV6-1,TGTGCCAGCAGTGAAAGCCCAGAAGGGGCCCCTGGGGCCAACGTCCTGACTTTC,CASSESPEGAPGANVLTF
NA,TRBJ2-7,TRBD1,TRBV7-2,TGTGCCAGCAGCTGGTCCCCGGGGACAGCCTACGAGCAGTACTTC,CASSWSPGTAYEQYF
NA,TRBJ2-7,NA,TRBV28,TGTGCCAGCAACTCACCCGGGACACCATCCTACGAGCAGTACTTC,CASNSPGTPSYEQYF
NA,TRBJ2-5,TRBD2,TRBV28,TGTGCCAGCAGTCTCGGACTAGCGGGGGGGCAAGAGACCCAGTACTTC,CASSLGLAGGQETQYF
NA,TRBJ2-5,TRBD1,TRBV6-6,TGTGCCAGCAGCTCCCAGGACAGGCCCCAAGAGACCCAGTACTTC,CASSSQDRPQETQYF
NA,TRBJ1-1,NA,TRBV6-1,TGTGCCAGCAGTGAAACCTGGGTTACTGAAGCTTTCTTT,CASSETWVTEAFF
few,TRBJ1-1,TRBD1,TRBV11-2,TGTGCCAGCAGCGTCAGACAGGGGGCATCTGAAGCTTTCTTT,CASSVRQGASEAFF
NA,TRBJ2-5,NA,TRBV28,TGTGCCAGCAGGTCAGGGCGGGAGACCCAGTACTTC,CASRSGRETQYF
NA,TRBJ2-5,NA,TRBV5-4,TGTGCCAGCAGCCGAGGCGTGGGGGGCCTAGGAGAGACCCAGTACTTC,CASSRGVGGLGETQYF
NA,TRBJ1-4,TRBD1,TRBV5-1,TGCGCCAGCAGCCCGGGACAGGGAAATGAAAAACTGTTTTTT,CASSPGQGNEKLFF
NA,TRBJ1-3,NA,TRBV7-9,TGTGCCAGCAGCCACGGCCCGAAGACTGGAAACACCATATATTTT,CASSHGPKTGNTIYF
NA,TRBJ1-2,TRBD1,TRBV28,TGTGCCAGCAGTTTTAGGGGGCTAAGCTATGGCTACACCTTC,CASSFRGLSYGYTF
few,TRBJ1-1,NA,TRBV30,TGTGCCTGGAGTGCTCGGGCTGAAGCTTTCTTT,CAWSARAEAFF
NA,TRBJ1-2,TRBD1,TRBV7-2,TGTGCCAGCAGCTCCTATCAGGGGGCAGCGGCGGGCTACACCTTC,CASSSYQGAAAGYTF